The 28 T cell receptor beta chains below were found in one sample sequenced in a study of lymphopenia after photon versus proton radiotherapy. The protocol was immunoSEQ multiplex PCR, while the TCRdb copy is restricted to in-frame clones and leaves out a portion. Here the sample spans about 58,000 clones, 70% to 85% being singletons. Sequences were derived from peripheral blood, sampled from a patient treated with proton-based radiotherapy. The receptors were sampled from a man aged 60 to 75 with pancreatic cancer.

The chain recombines TRBV7-3 with TRBJ2-1; 7 bases fit TRBD1. The germline CDR1 and CDR2 sequences are SGHTA and FQGTGA. With V trimmed by 5 bases and J by 4 bases, 8 bases remained unmatched. The CDR3 has 15 amino acids. CDR3 sequence reads: CASSRRDSKYNEQFF. CDR3 DNA sequence: TGTGCCAGCAGCCGCCGGGACAGCAAATACAATGAGCAGTTCTTC. Using reference TRBV7-3 and TRBJ2-1 for the parts outside the CDR3, the full variable domain is GAGVSQTPSNKVTEKGKYVELRCDPISGHTALYWYRQSLGQGPEFLIYFQGTGAADDSGLPNDRFFAVRPEGSVSTLKIQRTERGDSAVYLCASSRRDSKYNEQFFGPGTRLTVL.

The chain combines TRBV7-8 with TRBJ2-3; 12 nucleotides agree with TRBD2. Germline V gene sequence: CDR1 SGHVS, CDR2 FQNEAQ. The CDR3 consists of 18 residues. V lost 3 bases to trimming and J lost 0 bases; unmatched junction nucleotides: 7. The CDR3 DNA follows: TGTGCCAGCAGCTTTGCACTAGCGGGAGGTACTAGCACAGATACGCAGTATTTT. Its protein is CASSFALAGGTSTDTQYF.

This clone has only one observation. The chain couples TRBV27 to TRBJ2-5; the D is unclear. The J call is doubtful: the DNA matches TRBJ2-7 better. The CDR3 sequence is 9 residues long. Per germline, CDR1 MNHEY and CDR2 SMNVEV (reference sequence). This chain's CDR3 is CASGYEQYF. Here the CDR3 DNA reads TGTGCCAGCGGCTACGAGCAGTACTTC.

This rearrangement joins TRBV30 to TRBJ1-1; D may be TRBD1 (6 bases). Trimming removed 8 bases from V and 6 bases from J, with 19 bases in between. This CDR3 is 13 amino acids long. Germline CDR1 GTSNPN, CDR2 SVGIG (reference sequence). The CDR3 protein is CARHLGGGSEAFF. The CDR3 DNA is TGTGCCCGCCATCTCGGGGGCGGCTCTGAAGCTTTCTTT. Supplemented by reference TRBV30 and TRBJ1-1, the full variable domain reads SQTIHQWPATLVQPVGSPLSLECTVEGTSNPNLYWYRQAAGRGLQLLFYSVGIGQISSEVPQNLSASRPQDRQFILSSKKLLLSDSGFYLCARHLGGGSEAFFGQGTRLTVV.

V gene TRBV7-9 combines with J gene TRBJ2-1, with TRBD2 as a possible D gene (7 bases). The CDR3 is 16 amino acids. Germline V gives CDR1 SEHNR, CDR2 FQNEAQ (reference sequence). Trimming left V 0 bases short and J 8 bases short, with 17 bases between. CDR3 sequence reads: CASSLARGGGIYEQFF. The CDR3 DNA sequence: TGTGCCAGCAGCTTAGCGCGGGGAGGGGGTATATATGAGCAGTTCTTC.

This clone was detected only a few times. V is TRBV18 and J is TRBJ1-1; D is possibly TRBD1 (6 bases). Germline V gene sequence: CDR1 KGHSH, CDR2 LQKENI. The V end lost 5 bases, the J end lost 5 bases, and 21 bases lay between the germline ends. CDR3 length equals 16 residues. CDR3 sequence (DNA): TGTGCCAGCTCATTACAAGCTCTGACAGGTGATACTGAAGCTTTCTTT. This gives the protein CASSLQALTGDTEAFF. Full variable domain (remainder filled in from reference TRBV18 and TRBJ1-1): NAGVMQNPRHLVRRRGQEARLRCSPMKGHSHVYWYRQLPEEGLKFMVYLQKENIIDESGMPKERFSAEFPKEGPSILRIQQVVRGDSAAYFCASSLQALTGDTEAFFGQGTRLTVV.

This clone was detected only a few times. The genes are TRBV6-5 and TRBJ2-2, with 7 bases identical to TRBD1. CDR3 size: 15 residues. V dropped 6 bases and J dropped 1; count of bases not matched to a gene: 5. Looked up from germline, CDR1 is MNHEY and CDR2 is SVGAGI. CDR3 nucleotides: TGTGCCAGCAGCATGGGGACAGTGAACACCGGGGAGCTGTTTTTT. It codes for CASSMGTVNTGELFF.

This clone was picked up a small number of times. The rearrangement links TRBV28 to TRBJ1-3, with 7 bases fitting TRBD1. The CDR3 has 14 amino acids. After removal of 5 bases from V and 1 base from J, the junction contained 2 bases not matched to a gene. Germline CDR1 is MDHEN and CDR2 is SYDVKM. Here the CDR3 DNA reads TGTGCCAGCAGTCGCAGGGGGTCTGGAAACACCATATATTTT. Translated, it gives CASSRRGSGNTIYF.

DNA for the CDR3: TGTGCTGAGCGGAAAAACACCGGGGAGCTGTTTTTT. Its protein product is CAERKNTGELFF. The chain links TRBV21-1 to TRBJ2-2; the table's D call of TRBD2 was not tested on the DNA. TRBV21-1 corresponds to a pseudogene. The CDR3 contains 12 residues.

This clone occurred a few times. This chain links TRBV5-6 with TRBJ1-5; D ambiguous. This CDR3 has 15 amino acids. V lost 4 bases to trimming and J lost 4 bases, with 15 bases between them. CDR1 is SGHDT and CDR2 is YYEEEE in the germline V gene. The CDR3 is CASSRLKEGNQPQHF. CDR3 sequence (DNA): TGTGCCAGCAGCCGATTAAAGGAGGGTAATCAGCCCCAGCATTTT.

V is TRBV15 and J is TRBJ1-4; no definite D call. This CDR3 spans 17 amino acids. V dropped 4 bases and J dropped 5 bases, with 20 bases sitting between them. Germline values: CDR1 LNHNV, CDR2 YYDKDF (reference sequence). DNA for the CDR3: TGTGCCACCAGCAAACAACCACTGACAACCTTAAATGAAAAACTGTTTTTT. This translates into CATSKQPLTTLNEKLFF. Supplemented by reference TRBV15 and TRBJ1-4, the full variable domain reads DAMVIQNPRYQVTQFGKPVTLSCSQTLNHNVMYWYQQKSSQAPKLLFHYYDKDFNNEADTPDNFQSRRPNTSFCFLDIRSPGLGDTAMYLCATSKQPLTTLNEKLFFGSGTQLSVL.

The table lists this clone with a few counts. The rearrangement joins TRBV7-9 to TRBJ1-1, with TRBD1 matching 8 bases. Unmatched junction bases numbered 8, after V lost 5 bases and J lost 3 bases. This CDR3 comprises 15 residues. The germline V gene encodes CDR1 SEHNR and CDR2 FQNEAQ (reference sequence). CDR3 bases: TGTGCCAGCAGCCCTAGACAGGGGTTGGACACTGAAGCTTTCTTT. Its protein product is CASSPRQGLDTEAFF.

V and J are TRBV23-1 and TRBJ2-2, with 8 bases that match TRBD2. Being an ORF, TRBV23-1 has a function that is uncertain. The J segment lost 4 bases and the V segment lost 3 bases, leaving 22 bases of the junction unmatched. CDR3 size: 21 residues. CDR3 DNA sequence: TGCGCCAGCAGTCACCTTCCTCCAACTACCCCGGGAGGGACGGGCACCGGGGAGCTGTTTTTT. Translation: CASSHLPPTTPGGTGTGELFF.

The rearrangement uses TRBV6-1 and TRBJ2-3; 12 bases fit TRBD2. V lost 3 bases to trimming and J lost 5 bases; unmatched junction nucleotides: 6. This CDR3 region has 16 residues. Germline loops: CDR1 MNHNS, CDR2 SASEGT. CDR3 in DNA: TGTGCCAGCAGTGATTTGACTAGCGGGAGACGAGATACGCAGTATTTT. Protein product: CASSDLTSGRRDTQYF.

This clone has only a few counts. J is TRBJ2-7 and V is TRBV29-1; D uncertain. The V and J ends lost 4 bases and 4 bases respectively, with 11 bases between them. From germline, CDR1 is SQVTM and CDR2 ANQGSEA. The CDR3 spans 12 residues. CDR3 amino acids: CSVANGIYEQYF. In nucleotides, the CDR3 is TGCAGCGTTGCAAATGGGATTTACGAGCAGTACTTC.

The chain couples TRBV2 to TRBJ2-2, with D uncertain. The germline V and J ends were trimmed by 2 bases and 2 bases, with 9 bases remaining between them. Germline V lookup: CDR1 SNHLY, CDR2 FYNNEI. The CDR3 has 15 amino acids. In DNA form, the CDR3 reads TGTGCCAGCAGTGAACAGCTCATTAACACCGGGGAGCTGTTTTTT. This codes for CASSEQLINTGELFF.

The chain links TRBV6-1 to TRBJ2-7, with D perhaps TRBD2 (6 bases). The CDR3 length is 15 residues. In germline, CDR1 is MNHNS, CDR2 SASEGT. The V end lost 2 bases, the J end lost 2 bases, and 13 bases lay between the germline ends. CDR3 in DNA: TGTGCCAGCAGTGAAAACCCCGGGAGCACCTACGAGCAGTACTTC. This codes for CASSENPGSTYEQYF.

The chain has TRBV11-2 and TRBJ2-7, with 11 bases fitting TRBD2. V trimming: 5 bases; J trimming: 1 base; junction bases outside the gene matches: 4. This CDR3 is 15 amino acids long. Per the germline V gene, CDR1 is SGHAT and CDR2 is FQNNGV. The CDR3 loop reads CASSHLAGGSYEQYF. CDR3 DNA sequence: TGTGCCAGCAGCCATCTAGCGGGGGGTTCCTACGAGCAGTACTTC.

J is TRBJ2-3 and V is TRBV18; no clear D. CDR1 is KGHSH, CDR2 LQKENI, per germline. The CDR3 spans 12 residues. The V end was cut by 2 bases, the J end by 6 bases, with 6 bases between. The CDR3 here is CASSPSSDTQYF. CDR3 in DNA: TGTGCCAGCTCACCATCATCCGATACGCAGTATTTT. The full variable domain, its missing parts supplied by reference TRBV18 and TRBJ2-3, is NAGVMQNPRHLVRRRGQEARLRCSPMKGHSHVYWYRQLPEEGLKFMVYLQKENIIDESGMPKERFSAEFPKEGPSILRIQQVVRGDSAAYFCASSPSSDTQYFGPGTRLTVL.

The DNA of the CDR3 is TGTGCCAGCGGTAACAGGGGGAAGACTGAAGCTTTCTTT. Its protein product is CASGNRGKTEAFF. This rearrangement joins TRBV6-5 to TRBJ1-1; 8 bases fit TRBD1. Unmatched junction bases numbered 7, after V lost 8 bases and J lost 5 bases. CDR3 size: 13 residues. Germline V gene lookup returns CDR1 MNHEY and CDR2 SVGAGI.

V gene TRBV30 combines with J gene TRBJ1-1; D not resolved. The V and J ends lost 4 bases and 5 bases respectively, with 14 bases between them. Per the germline V gene, CDR1 is GTSNPN and CDR2 is SVGIG (reference sequence). The CDR3 is 13 residues long. The CDR3 is CAWKYQRETEAFF. The DNA for the CDR3 is TGTGCCTGGAAATACCAGAGGGAGACTGAAGCTTTCTTT.

The chain carries TRBV13 and TRBJ2-2, with no clear D. With 1 base removed from V and 4 bases from J, the gap between germline ends came to 4 bases. Germline V lookup: CDR1 PRHDT, CDR2 FYEKMQ (reference sequence). The CDR3 sequence is 13 residues long. CDR3 bases: TGTGCCAGCAGCTTAGCGACCACCGGGGAGCTGTTTTTT. The encoded protein is CASSLATTGELFF.

V is TRBV19 and J is TRBJ2-1, with a tentative D call TRBD2 (7 bases). The length of the CDR3 is 17 residues. Germline CDR1 is LNHDA and CDR2 is SQIVND (reference sequence). The V end lost 5 bases, the J end lost 6 bases, and 23 bases lay between the germline ends. In DNA form, the CDR3 reads TGTGCCAGTAGTCCCTCCCGGCGGGGGCCCGGGACCAATGAGCAGTTCTTC. It specifies CASSPSRRGPGTNEQFF. The full variable domain, with the rest looked up from reference TRBV19 and TRBJ2-1, is DGGITQSPKYLFRKEGQNVTLSCEQNLNHDAMYWYRQDPGQGLRLIYYSQIVNDFQKGDIAEGYSVSREKKESFPLTVTSAQKNPTAFYLCASSPSRRGPGTNEQFFGPGTRLTVL.

This rearrangement joins TRBV2 to TRBJ1-2, with D possibly matching TRBD1 (6 bases). With 5 bases removed from V and 4 bases from J, the gap between germline ends came to 17 bases. The CDR3 runs to 15 residues. Germline V gene sequence: CDR1 SNHLY, CDR2 FYNNEI. The CDR3: CASSSQRQGSYGYTF. CDR3 DNA: TGTGCCAGCAGTTCACAACGTCAGGGGAGCTATGGCTACACCTTC. Filled out from reference TRBV2 and TRBJ1-2, the complete variable domain reads EPEVTQTPSHQVTQMGQEVILRCVPISNHLYFYWYRQILGQKVEFLVSFYNNEISEKSEIFDDQFSVERPDGSNFTLKIRSTKLEDSAMYFCASSSQRQGSYGYTFGSGTRLTVV.

The chain links TRBV7-2 to TRBJ1-6; D is possibly TRBD1 (5 bases). The germline V gene has CDR1 SGHTA and CDR2 FQGNSA. Between the trimmed V and J ends, which lost 4 bases and 14 bases, there was a span of 24 bases. This CDR3 has 16 residues. The CDR3 loop is CASSSPTGQDLQTLHF. CDR3 DNA sequence: TGTGCCAGCAGCTCACCGACCGGACAAGACCTTCAGACCCTCCACTTT.

This clone has a handful of counts. The chain joins TRBV4-1 to TRBJ2-6; 11 nucleotides agree with TRBD1. This CDR3 region has 19 residues. After removal of 4 bases from V and 2 bases from J, the junction contained 10 bases not matched to a gene. CDR1 and CDR2 from the germline V gene are MGHRA and YSYEKL. The CDR3 loop reads CASSREYGQGAAGANVLTF. DNA of the CDR3: TGCGCCAGCAGCCGAGAATATGGACAGGGGGCTGCTGGGGCCAACGTCCTGACTTTC.

This chain uses TRBV4-2 with TRBJ1-1; no firm D call. The germline V and J ends were trimmed by 3 bases and 1 base, with 15 bases remaining between them. Germline lookup yields CDR1 LGHNA and CDR2 YNFKEQ. This CDR3 is built from 16 residues. The CDR3 sequence is CASSHRTGSWNTEAFF. The CDR3 DNA is TGTGCCAGCAGCCACAGAACTGGATCGTGGAACACTGAAGCTTTCTTT.

The chain links TRBV7-9 to TRBJ2-7; D gene uncertain. The CDR3 length is 14 residues. Trimming removed 2 bases at V and 2 bases at J, with 10 bases between. Per germline, CDR1 SEHNR and CDR2 FQNEAQ (reference sequence). In DNA form, the CDR3 reads TGTGCCAGCAGCTTAAGTACCAGCACCTACGAGCAGTACTTC. It is translated as CASSLSTSTYEQYF.